This T cell receptor (beta chain) emerged from a study of blood T cell repertoires in COVID-19. TCRdb keeps only in-frame clones here, not all; method: immunoSEQ multiplex PCR. The table lists roughly 100,000 clones, approximately 92% of them singletons, with 1.9% in the top ten. Germline V gives CDR1 WNHNN, CDR2 SYGVQD (reference sequence). The V gene lost 2 bases and the J gene lost 3 bases, with 7 bases spanning the gap. There are 13 residues in the CDR3. The sequenced sample was peripheral blood. The receptor was derived from a woman aged 50 to 60 with COVID-19, enrolled during active disease. This chain uses TRBV10-1 with TRBJ2-5; D not certain. This chain's CDR3 is CASSEGGEETQYF. In DNA form, the CDR3 reads TGCGCCAGCAGTGAGGGCGGAGAAGAGACCCAGTACTTC.